The T cell receptor (beta chain) under discussion was sequenced for a study of shared clonotypes between healthy human individuals. Study background: For every donor, three CD4 naive, three CD4 memory, two CD8 naive and one CD8 memory plates were used. Findings and caveats of the study: Generation probabilities of non-shared clonotypes were lower (relative to those shared by all four donors).

CDR1 MNHEY and CDR2 SMNVEV come from the germline V gene (reference sequence). The CDR3 is made up of 16 amino acids. Losses at the gene ends were 6 bases for V and 8 bases for J; bases not matched to a gene: 12. A word on this clone: Its target is not known.

Positively selected for CCR7, the CD45RO-negative cells used as naive CD8 cells excluded terminally differentiated effector memory CD45RA+ cells. Every subset's genomic DNA went evenly onto several immunoSEQ plates. Produced via immunoSEQ multiplex PCR; TCRdb's table is partial and in-frame only. The sample includes about 2,100,000 clones, about 93% of them seen just once. The source is a man aged 18-30 years in good health. Some clones in this sample may be carry-over from other donors' samples. V is TRBV27 and J is TRBJ2-1; 11 bases align to TRBD2. Sequenced: naive CD8+ T cells from PBMCs. In nucleotides, the CDR3 is TGTGCCAGCAGCCTGGGACTAGCGGCCAGGGGGGATGAGCAGTTCTTC. Amino acids: CASSLGLAARGDEQFF.